The entry that follows covers one T cell receptor beta chain sequence. Its antigen is not known. The entry originates in a study of OX40 agonist ivuxolimab in advanced cancers. Study in general: With a range of roughly 20 to 80, age averaged approximately 55 years, and 65% to 85% were male. General observations from the study: Blood T cells, both CD4+ and CD8+, expanded clonally by week 6 at 0.1 to 3.0 mg/kg.

Here immunoSEQ multiplex PCR was the method, and the copy in TCRdb shows in-frame clones only, minus some. Seen here are more than 25,000 clones, around nine tenths observed once, and the top ten hold roughly 31%. This CDR3 has 15 residues. The V end was cut by 2 bases, the J end by 4 bases, with 12 bases between. The germline gives CDR1 LGHNA, CDR2 YSLEER. J is TRBJ2-1 and V is TRBV4-3; D gene unclear. The sequence was obtained from an adult with an advanced solid tumor such as melanoma, head and neck, liver or kidney cancer. This material consisted of CD4+ or CD8+ T cells sorted from blood, taken in a trial of the OX40 agonist ivuxolimab. CDR3 DNA: TGCGCCAGCAGCCAATGGGCGACCGATTACAATGAGCAGTTCTTC. It is translated as CASSQWATDYNEQFF.